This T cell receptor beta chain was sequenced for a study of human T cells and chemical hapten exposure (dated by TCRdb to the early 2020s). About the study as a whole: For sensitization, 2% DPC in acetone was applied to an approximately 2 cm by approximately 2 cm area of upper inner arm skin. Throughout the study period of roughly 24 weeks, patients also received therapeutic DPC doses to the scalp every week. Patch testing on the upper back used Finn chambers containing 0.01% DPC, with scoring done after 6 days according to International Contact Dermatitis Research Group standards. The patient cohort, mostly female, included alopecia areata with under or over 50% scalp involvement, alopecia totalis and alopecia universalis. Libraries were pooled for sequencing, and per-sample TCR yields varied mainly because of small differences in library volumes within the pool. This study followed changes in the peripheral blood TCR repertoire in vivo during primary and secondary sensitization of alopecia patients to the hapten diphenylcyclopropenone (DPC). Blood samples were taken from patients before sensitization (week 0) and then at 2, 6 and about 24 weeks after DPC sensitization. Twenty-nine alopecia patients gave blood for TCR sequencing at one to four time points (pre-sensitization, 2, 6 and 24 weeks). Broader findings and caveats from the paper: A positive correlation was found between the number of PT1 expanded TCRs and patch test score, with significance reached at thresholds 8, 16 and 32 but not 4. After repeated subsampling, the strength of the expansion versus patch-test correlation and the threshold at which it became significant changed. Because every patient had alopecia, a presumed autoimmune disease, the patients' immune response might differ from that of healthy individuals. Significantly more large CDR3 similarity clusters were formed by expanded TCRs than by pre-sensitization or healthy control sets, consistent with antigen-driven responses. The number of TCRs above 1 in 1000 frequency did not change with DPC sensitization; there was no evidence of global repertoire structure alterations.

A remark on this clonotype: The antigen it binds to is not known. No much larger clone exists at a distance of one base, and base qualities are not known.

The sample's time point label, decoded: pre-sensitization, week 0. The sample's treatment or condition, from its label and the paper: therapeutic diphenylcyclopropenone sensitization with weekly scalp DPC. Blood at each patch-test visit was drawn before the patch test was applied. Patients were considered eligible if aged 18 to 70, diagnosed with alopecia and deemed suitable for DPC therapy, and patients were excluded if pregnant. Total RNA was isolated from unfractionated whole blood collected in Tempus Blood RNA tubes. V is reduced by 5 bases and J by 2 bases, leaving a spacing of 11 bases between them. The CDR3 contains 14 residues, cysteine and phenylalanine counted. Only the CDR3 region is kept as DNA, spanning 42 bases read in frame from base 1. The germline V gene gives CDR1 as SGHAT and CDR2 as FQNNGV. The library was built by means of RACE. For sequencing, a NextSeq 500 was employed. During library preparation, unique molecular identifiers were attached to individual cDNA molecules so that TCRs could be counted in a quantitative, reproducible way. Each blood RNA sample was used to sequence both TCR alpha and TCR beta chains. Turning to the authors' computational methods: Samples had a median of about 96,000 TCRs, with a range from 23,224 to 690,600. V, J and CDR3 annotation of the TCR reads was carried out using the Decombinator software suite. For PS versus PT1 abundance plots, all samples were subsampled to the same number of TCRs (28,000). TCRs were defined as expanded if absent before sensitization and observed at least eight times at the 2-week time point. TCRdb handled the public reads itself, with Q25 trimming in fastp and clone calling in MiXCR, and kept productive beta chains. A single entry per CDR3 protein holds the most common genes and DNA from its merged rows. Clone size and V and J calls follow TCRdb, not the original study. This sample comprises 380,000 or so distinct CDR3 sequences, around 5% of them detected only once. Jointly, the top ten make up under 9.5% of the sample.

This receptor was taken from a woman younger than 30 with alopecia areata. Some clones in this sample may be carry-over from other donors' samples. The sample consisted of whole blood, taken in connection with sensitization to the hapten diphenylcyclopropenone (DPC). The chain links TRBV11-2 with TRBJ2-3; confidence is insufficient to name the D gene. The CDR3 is CASSNSQVTDTQYF. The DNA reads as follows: TGTGCCAGCAGCAACAGCCAGGTCACAGATACGCAGTATTTT.